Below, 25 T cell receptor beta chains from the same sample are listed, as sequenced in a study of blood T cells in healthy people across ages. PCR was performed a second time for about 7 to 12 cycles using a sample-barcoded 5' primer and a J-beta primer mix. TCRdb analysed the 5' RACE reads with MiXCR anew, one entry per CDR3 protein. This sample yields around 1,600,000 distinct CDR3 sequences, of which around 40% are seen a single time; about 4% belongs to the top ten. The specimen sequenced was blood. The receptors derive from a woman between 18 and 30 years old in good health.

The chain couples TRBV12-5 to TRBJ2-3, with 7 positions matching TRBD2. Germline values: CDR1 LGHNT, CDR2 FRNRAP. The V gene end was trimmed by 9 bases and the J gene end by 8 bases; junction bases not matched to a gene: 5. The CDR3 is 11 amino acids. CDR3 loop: CASAPGGTQYF. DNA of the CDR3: TGTGCTAGCGCTCCGGGAGGTACGCAGTATTTT.

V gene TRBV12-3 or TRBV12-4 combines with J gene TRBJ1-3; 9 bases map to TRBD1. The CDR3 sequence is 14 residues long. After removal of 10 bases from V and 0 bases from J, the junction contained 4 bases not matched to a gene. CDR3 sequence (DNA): TGTGCCACAGACAGGGGGAACTCTGGAAACACCATATATTTT. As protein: CATDRGNSGNTIYF.

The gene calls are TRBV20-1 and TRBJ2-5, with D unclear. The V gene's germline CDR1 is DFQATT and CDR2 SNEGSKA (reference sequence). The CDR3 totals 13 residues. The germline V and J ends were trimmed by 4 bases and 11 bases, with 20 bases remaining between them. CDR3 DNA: TGCAGTGCTATACAATTCCTCGGCCATGAGCAGTACTTC. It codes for CSAIQFLGHEQYF.

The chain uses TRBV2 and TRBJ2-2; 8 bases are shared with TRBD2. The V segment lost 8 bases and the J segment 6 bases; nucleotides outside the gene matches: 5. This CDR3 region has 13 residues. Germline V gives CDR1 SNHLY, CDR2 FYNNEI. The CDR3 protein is CASHRGGPGELFF. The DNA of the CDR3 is TGTGCCAGCCATCGGGGGGGCCCCGGGGAGCTGTTTTTT.

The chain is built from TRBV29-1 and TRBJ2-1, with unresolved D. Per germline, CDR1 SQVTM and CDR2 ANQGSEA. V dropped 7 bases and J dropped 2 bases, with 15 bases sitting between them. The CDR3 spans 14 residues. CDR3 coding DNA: TGCAGCGCGACTGGACGGATCACCTACAATGAGCAGTTCTTC. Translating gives CSATGRITYNEQFF.

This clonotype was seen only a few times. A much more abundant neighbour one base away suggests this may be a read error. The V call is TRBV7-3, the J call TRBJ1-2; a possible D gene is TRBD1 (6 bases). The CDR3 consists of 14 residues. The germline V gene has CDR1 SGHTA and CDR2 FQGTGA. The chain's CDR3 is CASSLIPGFGGCTF. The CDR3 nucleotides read TGTGCCAGCAGCTTAATTCCGGGATTTGGGGGCTGCACCTTC.

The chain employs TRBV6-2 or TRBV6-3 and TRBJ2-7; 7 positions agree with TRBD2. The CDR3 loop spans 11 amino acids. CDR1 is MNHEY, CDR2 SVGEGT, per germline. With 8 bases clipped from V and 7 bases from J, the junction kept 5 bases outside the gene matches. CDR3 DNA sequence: TGTGCCAGCGGGAGGGTGAGTGAGCAGTACTTC. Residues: CASGRVSEQYF.

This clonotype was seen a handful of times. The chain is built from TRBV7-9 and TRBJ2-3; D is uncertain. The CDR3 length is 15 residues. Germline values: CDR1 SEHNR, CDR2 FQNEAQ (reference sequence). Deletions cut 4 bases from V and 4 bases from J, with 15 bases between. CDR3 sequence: CASSSSLGRADTQYF. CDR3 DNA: TGTGCCAGCAGCTCCTCCTTGGGCAGAGCAGATACGCAGTATTTT.

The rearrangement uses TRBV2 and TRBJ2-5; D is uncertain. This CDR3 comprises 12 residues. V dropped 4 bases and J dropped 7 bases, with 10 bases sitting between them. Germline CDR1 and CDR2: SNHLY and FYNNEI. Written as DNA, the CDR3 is TGTGCCAGCAGTGTTTCATCGGGGACCCAGTACTTC. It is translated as CASSVSSGTQYF.

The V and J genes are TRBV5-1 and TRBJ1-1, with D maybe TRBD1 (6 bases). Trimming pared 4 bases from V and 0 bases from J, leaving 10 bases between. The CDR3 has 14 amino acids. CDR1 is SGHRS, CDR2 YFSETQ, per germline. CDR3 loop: CASSEGTLNTEAFF. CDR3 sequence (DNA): TGCGCCAGCAGCGAAGGGACACTGAACACTGAAGCTTTCTTT.

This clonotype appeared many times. CDR3 nucleotide sequence: TGTGCCAGCAGCTTCAGCCTCTTCTCCTACAATGAGCAGTACTTC. This sequence encodes CASSFSLFSYNEQYF. The chain recombines TRBV13 with TRBJ2-1; D is undetermined. Near its end, the DNA agrees better with TRBJ2-7, so the J call may be wrong. The CDR3 is made up of 15 amino acids. Germline V gene lookup returns CDR1 PRHDT and CDR2 FYEKMQ (reference sequence).

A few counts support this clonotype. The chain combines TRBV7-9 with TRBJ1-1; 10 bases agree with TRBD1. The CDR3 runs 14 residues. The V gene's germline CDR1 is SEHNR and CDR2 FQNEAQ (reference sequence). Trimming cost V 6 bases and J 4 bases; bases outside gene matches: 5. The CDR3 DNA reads TGTGCCAGCAGATGGGGACAGGGGTTCACTGAAGCTTTCTTT. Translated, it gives CASRWGQGFTEAFF.

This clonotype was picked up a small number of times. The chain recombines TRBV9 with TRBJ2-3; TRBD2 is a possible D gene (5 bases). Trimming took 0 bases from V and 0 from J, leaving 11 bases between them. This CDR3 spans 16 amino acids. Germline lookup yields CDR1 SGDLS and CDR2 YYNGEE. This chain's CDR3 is CASSVGVGASTDTQYF. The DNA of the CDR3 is TGTGCCAGCAGCGTAGGGGTGGGAGCTAGCACAGATACGCAGTATTTT.

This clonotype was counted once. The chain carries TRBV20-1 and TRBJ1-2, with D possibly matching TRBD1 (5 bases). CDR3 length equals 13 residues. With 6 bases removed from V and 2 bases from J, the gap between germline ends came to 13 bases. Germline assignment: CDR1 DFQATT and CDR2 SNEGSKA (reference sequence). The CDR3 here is CSAWDGYNYGYTF. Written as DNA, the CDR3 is TGCAGTGCATGGGACGGATACAACTATGGCTACACCTTC.

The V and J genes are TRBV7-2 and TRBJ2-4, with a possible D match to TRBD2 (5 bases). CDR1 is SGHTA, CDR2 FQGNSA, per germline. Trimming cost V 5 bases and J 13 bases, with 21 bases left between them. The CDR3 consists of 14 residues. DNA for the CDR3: TGTGCCAGCAGCCAAACGCTCGGAGACTACGGGCAGTACTTC. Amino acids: CASSQTLGDYGQYF.

Here the CDR3 reads CASSQTHPGQSAGYTF. DNA of the CDR3: TGTGCCAGCAGCCAAACCCATCCGGGACAGTCGGCGGGCTACACCTTC. This rearrangement joins TRBV14 to TRBJ1-2; 7 bases line up with TRBD1. The V gene end was trimmed by 2 bases and the J gene end by 8 bases; junction bases not matched to a gene: 14. Germline V gene lookup returns CDR1 SGHDN and CDR2 FVKESK. The CDR3 runs to 16 residues.

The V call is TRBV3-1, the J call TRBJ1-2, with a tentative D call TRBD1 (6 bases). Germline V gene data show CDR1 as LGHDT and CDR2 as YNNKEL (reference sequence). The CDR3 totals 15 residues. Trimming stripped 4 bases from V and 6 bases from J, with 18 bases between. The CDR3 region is CASSPTAGGKDGYTF. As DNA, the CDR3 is TGTGCCAGCAGCCCTACTGCCGGGGGCAAGGATGGCTACACCTTC.

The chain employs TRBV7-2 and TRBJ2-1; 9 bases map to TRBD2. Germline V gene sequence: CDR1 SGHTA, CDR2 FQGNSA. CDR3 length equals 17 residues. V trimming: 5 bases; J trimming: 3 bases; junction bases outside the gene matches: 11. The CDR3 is CASSPVVSGGIYNEQFF. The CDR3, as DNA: TGTGCCAGCAGCCCAGTGGTGAGCGGGGGGATCTACAATGAGCAGTTCTTC.

DNA for the CDR3: TGTGCCAGCAGCTTAGCAGGACTAGCAGGGGAGCAGTTCTTC. Amino acid sequence: CASSLAGLAGEQFF. V is TRBV7-2 and J is TRBJ2-1; 8 nucleotides agree with TRBD2. With 0 bases clipped from V and 10 bases from J, the junction kept 5 bases outside the gene matches. Germline V CDR1 and CDR2: SGHTA, FQGNSA. The CDR3 runs 14 residues. Complete variable domain (other parts from reference TRBV7-2 and TRBJ2-1): GAGVSQSPSNKVTEKGKDVELRCDPISGHTALYWYRQSLGQGLEFLIYFQGNSAPDKSGLPSDRFSAERTGGSVSTLTIQRTQQEDSAVYLCASSLAGLAGEQFFGPGTRLTVL.

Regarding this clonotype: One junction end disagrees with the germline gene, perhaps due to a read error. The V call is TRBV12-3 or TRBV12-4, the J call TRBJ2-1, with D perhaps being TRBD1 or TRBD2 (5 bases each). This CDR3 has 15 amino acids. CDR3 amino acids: CASSNRDHFGNELFF. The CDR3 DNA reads TGTGCCAGCAGTAACCGGGACCACTTCGGGAATGAGCTGTTCTTC.

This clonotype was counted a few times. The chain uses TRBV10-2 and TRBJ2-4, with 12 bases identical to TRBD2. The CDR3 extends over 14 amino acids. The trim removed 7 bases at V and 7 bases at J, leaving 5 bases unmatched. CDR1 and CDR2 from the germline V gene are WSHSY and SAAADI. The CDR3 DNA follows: TGCGCCAGCAAACTAGCGGGGGGTGGTAACATTCAGTACTTC. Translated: CASKLAGGGNIQYF.

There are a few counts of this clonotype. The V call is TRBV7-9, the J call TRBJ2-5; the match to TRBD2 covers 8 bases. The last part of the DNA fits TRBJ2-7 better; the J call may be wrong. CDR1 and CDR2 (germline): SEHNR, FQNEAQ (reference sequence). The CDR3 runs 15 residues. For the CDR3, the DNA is TGTGCCAGCAGCTCCAGCGGGAGTGGTATCTACGAGCAGTACTTC. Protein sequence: CASSSSGSGIYEQYF.

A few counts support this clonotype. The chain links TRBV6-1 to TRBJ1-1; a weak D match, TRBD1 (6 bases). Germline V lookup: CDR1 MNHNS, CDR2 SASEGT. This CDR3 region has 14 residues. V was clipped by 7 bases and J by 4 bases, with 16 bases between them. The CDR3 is CASTEYRVSTEAFF. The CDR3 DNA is TGTGCCAGCACGGAGTACAGGGTTTCCACTGAAGCTTTCTTT.

The CDR3 loop is CASSQEPGTLSGNTIYF. The DNA for the CDR3 is TGCGCCAGCAGCCAAGAACCAGGGACCCTCTCTGGAAACACCATATATTTT. V and J are TRBV4-1 and TRBJ1-3; tentatively, D is TRBD1 (5 bases). The CDR3 has 17 residues. Trimming removed 0 bases at V and 0 bases at J, with 12 bases between. The germline V gene has CDR1 MGHRA and CDR2 YSYEKL.

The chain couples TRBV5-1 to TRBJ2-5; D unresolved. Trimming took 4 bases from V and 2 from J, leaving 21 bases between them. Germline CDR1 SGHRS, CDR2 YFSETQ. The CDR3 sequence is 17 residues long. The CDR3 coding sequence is TGCGCCAGCAGCGACCGTAGAACAAGGGATAGTCAAGAGACCCAGTACTTC. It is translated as CASSDRRTRDSQETQYF.